Presented here are 16 T cell receptor beta chains from one specimen sequenced in a study of OX40 agonist ivuxolimab in advanced cancers. TCRdb keeps only in-frame clones here, not all; method: immunoSEQ multiplex PCR. This sample carries about 90,000 clones, 91% of them seen once, and the ten largest clones take 1.5% to 2%. Sample: CD4+ or CD8+ T cells sorted from blood, taken in a trial of the OX40 agonist ivuxolimab. Receptor source: an adult with an advanced solid tumor such as melanoma, head and neck, liver or kidney cancer.

The chain links TRBV13 to TRBJ2-5; possible D gene TRBD1, 5 bases. The J call could be wrong; TRBJ2-7 is a better fit for the DNA end. This CDR3 has 13 amino acids. Germline CDR1 and CDR2: PRHDT and FYEKMQ (reference sequence). The CDR3, as DNA: TGTGCCAGCAGCTTGGTGGGGCCCTACGAGCAGTACTTC. Its protein is CASSLVGPYEQYF.

This chain links TRBV7-3 with TRBJ2-3; possibly TRBD2 for D (5 bases). Germline V gene sequence: CDR1 SGHTA, CDR2 FQGTGA. The CDR3 is 15 amino acids. Between the trimmed V and J ends, which lost 7 bases and 2 bases, there was a span of 16 bases. The CDR3 protein is CASTKNGVLTDTQYF. The CDR3 DNA sequence: TGTGCCAGCACGAAGAACGGGGTCCTCACAGATACGCAGTATTTT.

This chain joins TRBV4-1 and TRBJ2-5, with 8 bases that match TRBD1. The CDR3 is 14 amino acids. CDR1 and CDR2 from the germline V gene are MGHRA and YSYEKL. V was pared by 0 bases and J by 6 bases, with 3 bases of the junction left unmatched. Here the CDR3 reads CASSQETGGQTQYF. Written as DNA, the CDR3 is TGCGCCAGCAGCCAAGAAACAGGGGGTCAGACCCAGTACTTC.

The rearrangement joins TRBV7-2 to TRBJ2-5; TRBD2 agrees at 8 bases. The CDR3 has 15 amino acids. The V segment lost 5 bases and the J segment 5 bases; nucleotides outside the gene matches: 10. Germline assignment: CDR1 SGHTA and CDR2 FQGNSA. The CDR3 region has the DNA TGTGCCAGCAGCGCTCAGAGCGGGAGAACGGAGACCCAGTACTTC. Protein product: CASSAQSGRTETQYF.

The chain is built from TRBV28 and TRBJ2-5; possibly TRBD1 for D (7 bases). V lost 4 bases and J lost 5, with 17 bases in between. This CDR3 is built from 15 residues. In germline, CDR1 is MDHEN, CDR2 SYDVKM. CDR3 region: CASSSPGGSGETQYF. The CDR3 DNA reads TGTGCCAGCAGTTCCCCAGGGGGGAGTGGTGAGACCCAGTACTTC.

This chain's CDR3 is CASSNPGTVYNEQFF. CDR3 nucleotide sequence: TGTGCCAGCAGTAACCCCGGGACAGTATACAATGAGCAGTTCTTC. The chain carries TRBV6-6 and TRBJ2-1; TRBD1 aligns across 7 bases. V lost 5 bases to trimming and J lost 4 bases; unmatched junction nucleotides: 8. The CDR3 runs 15 residues. The V gene's germline CDR1 is MNHNY and CDR2 SVGAGI (reference sequence).

V gene TRBV27 combines with J gene TRBJ1-5; 8 bases match TRBD1. CDR1 is MNHEY, CDR2 SMNVEV, per germline (reference sequence). The CDR3 runs to 16 residues. The ends lost 0 bases at V and 6 bases at J; junction bases unmatched: 7. The CDR3 coding sequence is TGTGCCAGCAGTTTATCACCAGGGGGCCTTGTTCAGCCCCAGCATTTT. Amino acids: CASSLSPGGLVQPQHF.

The chain combines TRBV5-5 with TRBJ2-5; 7 bases fit TRBD1. The germline V gene has CDR1 SGHKS and CDR2 YYEKEE (reference sequence). The V gene end was trimmed by 4 bases and the J gene end by 0 bases; junction bases not matched to a gene: 9. This CDR3 is built from 16 residues. The CDR3 is CASSPPGQEYQETQYF. Written as DNA, the CDR3 is TGTGCCAGCAGCCCCCCCGGACAGGAGTACCAAGAGACCCAGTACTTC. The entire variable domain, with the rest obtained from reference TRBV5-5 and TRBJ2-5, is as follows: DAGVTQSPTHLIKTRGQQVTLRCSPISGHKSVSWYQQVLGQGPQFIFQYYEKEERGRGNFPDRFSARQFPNYSSELNVNALLLGDSALYLCASSPPGQEYQETQYFGPGTRLLVL.

This chain joins TRBV7-2 and TRBJ2-7, with 7 bases fitting TRBD2. Germline loops: CDR1 SGHTA, CDR2 FQGNSA. This CDR3 spans 15 amino acids. Trimming cost V 0 bases and J 6 bases; bases outside gene matches: 8. This chain's CDR3 is CASSLAAGAYREQYF. The CDR3, as DNA: TGTGCCAGCAGCTTAGCGGCGGGAGCCTACCGCGAGCAGTACTTC.

The table lists this clone with a count of one. The chain employs TRBV29-1 and TRBJ2-7; either TRBD1 or TRBD2 may fit D (5 bases each). This CDR3 is 15 amino acids long. Germline CDR1 and CDR2: SQVTM and ANQGSEA. Trimming removed 6 bases from V and 8 bases from J, with 26 bases in between. The CDR3: CSVRPSGTAGIQQYF. Here the CDR3 DNA reads TGCAGCGTAAGACCTTCCGGGACCGCAGGTATACAGCAGTACTTC.

This clone was observed a few times. V usage is TRBV28 and J usage is TRBJ1-1, with D possibly being TRBD1 (5 bases). The CDR3 consists of 12 residues. Germline-derived CDR1 and CDR2 are MDHEN and SYDVKM. Trimming took off 2 bases at V and 10 bases at J, with 11 bases between the two ends. The CDR3 DNA sequence: TGTGCCAGCAGTTTAGCAGGGCGTGGAGCTTTCTTT. This gives the protein CASSLAGRGAFF.

The chain carries TRBV6-1 and TRBJ1-6; 9 bases are shared with TRBD1. This CDR3 region has 15 residues. CDR1 MNHNS and CDR2 SASEGT come from the germline V gene. J gave up 0 bases and V 11 bases, and 5 bases lay outside the gene matches. In DNA, the CDR3 is TGTGCCGGGGGACAGGGAAGCTCCTATAATTCACCCCTCCACTTT. Translation gives CAGGQGSSYNSPLHF.

The genes are TRBV10-3 and TRBJ2-3; perhaps TRBD1 as D (5 bases). This CDR3 is 15 amino acids long. Per the germline V gene, CDR1 is ENHRY and CDR2 is SYGVKD. The V end was cut by 2 bases, the J end by 2 bases, with 11 bases between. The CDR3 region is CAISERKGPTDTQYF. DNA of the CDR3: TGTGCCATCAGTGAGCGAAAGGGGCCCACAGATACGCAGTATTTT.

The chain joins TRBV27 to TRBJ2-2; 7 bases agree with TRBD2. Germline loops: CDR1 MNHEY, CDR2 SMNVEV (reference sequence). This CDR3 has 17 residues. V shed 6 bases and J 5 bases; nucleotides not matched to a gene: 15. CDR3 loop: CASSRNYGRYGTGELFF. The CDR3 DNA reads TGTGCCAGCAGCCGTAACTACGGGAGGTACGGAACCGGGGAGCTGTTTTTT.

The chain joins TRBV11-2 to TRBJ2-7; D possibly corresponds to TRBD1 (6 bases). CDR3 length: 14 residues. Germline V gene lookup returns CDR1 SGHAT and CDR2 FQNNGV. Trimming shortened V by 1 base and J by 3 bases, and 10 bases separated the two germline ends. CDR3 DNA sequence: TGTGCCAGCAGCTTAGGTCCAGGGGTCTACGAGCAGTACTTC. Amino acids: CASSLGPGVYEQYF.

This chain links TRBV25-1 with TRBJ2-1; TRBD2 agrees at 12 bases. Germline V gene sequence: CDR1 MGHDK, CDR2 SYGVNS. V lost 4 bases to trimming and J lost 8 bases; unmatched junction nucleotides: 9. The CDR3 consists of 16 residues. CDR3 in DNA: TGTGCCAGCAGTGGAGGATGGACTAGCGGGACCTATGAGCAGTTCTTC. Protein sequence: CASSGGWTSGTYEQFF.